This T cell receptor (beta chain) was captured by sequencing in a study of blood T cell repertoires in COVID-19. Clones were read by immunoSEQ multiplex PCR, and TCRdb kept only the in-frame ones, dropping some. Of around 35,000 clones detected, around 86% appear once; the ten largest clones hold about 64%. The CDR3 runs 14 residues. After removal of 4 bases from V and 2 bases from J, the junction contained 3 bases not matched to a gene. Germline-derived CDR1 and CDR2 are SGHRS and YFSETQ. V is TRBV5-1 and J is TRBJ2-1; TRBD2 agrees at 7 bases. The receptor was isolated from a man between 65 and 85 years old with acute or convalescent COVID-19. The sample was peripheral blood. The CDR3 reads CASSRSGTYNEQFF. DNA for the CDR3: TGCGCCAGCAGCCGGAGCGGGACCTACAATGAGCAGTTCTTC.